Shown below are 6 T cell receptor beta chains from a single sample sequenced in a study of blood T cells in healthy people across ages. PCR was performed a second time for about 6 to 12 cycles using a sample-barcoded 5' primer and a J-beta primer mix. TCRdb reprocessed the 5' RACE reads with MiXCR, giving one entry per CDR3 protein. Of 2 million or so distinct CDR3 sequences in the sample, around half were seen once. The material sequenced was blood. The receptor set was obtained from a woman aged 40 to 49 in good health.

This clonotype was seen more than once but under ten times. The chain links TRBV28 to TRBJ1-2; D unresolved. Germline loops: CDR1 MDHEN, CDR2 SYDVKM. The CDR3 covers 13 residues. Deletions cut 6 bases from V and 2 bases from J, with 10 bases between. CDR3 nucleotides: TGTGCCAGCAGATTGGGGTGGAACTATGGCTACACCTTC. This gives the protein CASRLGWNYGYTF.

The genes are TRBV4-1 and TRBJ1-2; tentative D call: TRBD1 (5 bases). CDR3 length: 14 residues. Trimming shortened V by 3 bases and J by 6 bases, and 14 bases separated the two germline ends. Germline CDR1 MGHRA, CDR2 YSYEKL. The CDR3 sequence is CASSQGQGRNGYTF. DNA of the CDR3: TGCGCCAGCAGCCAGGGGCAGGGTAGGAATGGCTACACCTTC.

The table lists this clonotype with a count of one. The rearrangement links TRBV12-3 or TRBV12-4 to TRBJ1-2, with D unresolved. The CDR3 spans 15 residues. Trimming took 6 bases from V and 4 from J, leaving 18 bases between them. The CDR3 DNA sequence: TGTGCCAGCAGCTCCCCTCCTGGCGGGATCTATGGCTACACCTTC. It encodes CASSSPPGGIYGYTF.

V and J are TRBV28 and TRBJ2-3; D perhaps matches TRBD1 (6 bases). There are 19 residues in the CDR3. The germline V gene has CDR1 MDHEN and CDR2 SYDVKM. With 8 bases removed from V and 6 bases from J, the gap between germline ends came to 33 bases. The CDR3 sequence: CASHTEGVQAPPGADTQYF. For the CDR3, the DNA is TGTGCCAGCCACACTGAGGGGGTCCAGGCCCCACCCGGGGCGGATACGCAGTATTTT.

This rearrangement joins TRBV28 to TRBJ2-7; unclear D gene. This CDR3 comprises 14 residues. Per the germline V gene, CDR1 is MDHEN and CDR2 is SYDVKM. The V end was cut by 3 bases, the J end by 0 bases, with 9 bases between. The CDR3 loop is CASSFILSSYEQYF. CDR3 sequence (DNA): TGTGCCAGCAGTTTTATATTGAGCTCCTACGAGCAGTACTTC.

The rearrangement links TRBV12-3 or TRBV12-4 to TRBJ2-3, with D unresolved. This CDR3 region has 13 residues. Trimming cost V 10 bases and J 5 bases, with 16 bases left between them. The CDR3 is CATKRRILDTQYF. The CDR3 bases are TGTGCCACAAAAAGGCGGATTCTAGATACGCAGTATTTT.